This TCR beta chain was observed in a study of T cells expressing NK-cell markers. TCRdb reprocessed the 5' RACE reads; each CDR3 protein has one entry and no DNA is given. Found here are under 600,000 distinct CDR3 sequences; the top ten clones hold over 1.3%. The CDR3 has 16 residues. The source material was blood T cells: a sorted CD56 or NKG2C T cell subset, CD4+ or CD8+ T cells, or bulk PBMC T cells (not recorded which). The chain uses TRBV12-3 or TRBV12-4 and TRBJ1-5. This sequence was found in a woman aged 45-60 years in good health. CDR3 region: CASSLNLGIGNQPQHF.